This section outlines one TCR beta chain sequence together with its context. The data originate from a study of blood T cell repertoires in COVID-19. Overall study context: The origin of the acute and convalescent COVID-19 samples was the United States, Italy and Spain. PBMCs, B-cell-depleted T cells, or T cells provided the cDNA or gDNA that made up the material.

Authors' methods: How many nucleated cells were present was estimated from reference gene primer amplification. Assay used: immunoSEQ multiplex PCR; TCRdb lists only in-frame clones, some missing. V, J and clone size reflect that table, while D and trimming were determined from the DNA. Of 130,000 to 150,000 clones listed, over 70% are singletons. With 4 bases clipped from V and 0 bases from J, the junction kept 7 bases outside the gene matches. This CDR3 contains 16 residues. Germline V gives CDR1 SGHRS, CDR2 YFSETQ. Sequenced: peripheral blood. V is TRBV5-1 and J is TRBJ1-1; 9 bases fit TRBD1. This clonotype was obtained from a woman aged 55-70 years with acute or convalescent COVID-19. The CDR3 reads CASSLQGARMNTEAFF. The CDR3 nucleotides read TGCGCCAGCAGCCTACAGGGGGCTCGCATGAACACTGAAGCTTTCTTT.